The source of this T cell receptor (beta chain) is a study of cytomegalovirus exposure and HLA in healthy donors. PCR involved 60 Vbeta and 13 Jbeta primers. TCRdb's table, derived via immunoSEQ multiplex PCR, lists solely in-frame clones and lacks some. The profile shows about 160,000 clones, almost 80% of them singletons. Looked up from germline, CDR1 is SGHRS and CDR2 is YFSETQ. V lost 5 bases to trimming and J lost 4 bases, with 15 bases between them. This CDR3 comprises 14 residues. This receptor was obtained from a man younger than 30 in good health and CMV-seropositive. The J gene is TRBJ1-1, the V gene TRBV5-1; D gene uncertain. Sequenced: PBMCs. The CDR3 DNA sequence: TGCGCCAGCAGTCCTGGACTGAGGAGCACTGAAGCTTTCTTT. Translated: CASSPGLRSTEAFF.